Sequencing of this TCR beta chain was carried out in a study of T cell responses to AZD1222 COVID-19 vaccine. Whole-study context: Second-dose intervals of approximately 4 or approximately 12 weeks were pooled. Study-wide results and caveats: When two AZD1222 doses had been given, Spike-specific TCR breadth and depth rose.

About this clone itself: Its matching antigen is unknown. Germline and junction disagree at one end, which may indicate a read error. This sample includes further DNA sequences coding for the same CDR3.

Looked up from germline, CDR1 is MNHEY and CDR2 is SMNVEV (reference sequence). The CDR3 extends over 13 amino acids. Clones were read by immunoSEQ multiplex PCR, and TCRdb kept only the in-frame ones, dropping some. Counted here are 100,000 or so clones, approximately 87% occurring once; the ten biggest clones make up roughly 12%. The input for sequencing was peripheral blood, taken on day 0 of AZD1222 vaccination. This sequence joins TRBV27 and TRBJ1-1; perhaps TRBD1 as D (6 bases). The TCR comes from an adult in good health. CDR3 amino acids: CASTQGLNTEAFF. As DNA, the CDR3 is TGTGCCAGCACACAGGGATTGAACACTGAAGCCTTCTTT.